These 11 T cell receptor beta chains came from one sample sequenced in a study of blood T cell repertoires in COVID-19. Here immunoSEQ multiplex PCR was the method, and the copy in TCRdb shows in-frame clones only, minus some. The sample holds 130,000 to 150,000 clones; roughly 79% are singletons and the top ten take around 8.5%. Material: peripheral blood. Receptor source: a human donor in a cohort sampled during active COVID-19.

In DNA, the CDR3 is TGTGCCAGTACCTGGGACCGGGGGGGAGCTATGCAGTTCTTC. Translating it yields CASTWDRGGAMQFF. This sequence joins TRBV19 and TRBJ2-1, with 8 bases aligning to TRBD2. In germline, CDR1 is LNHDA, CDR2 SQIVND (reference sequence). Trimming cost V 7 bases and J 12 bases; bases outside gene matches: 14. The CDR3 has 14 residues. The complete variable domain, with remaining parts taken from reference TRBV19 and TRBJ2-1, reads DGGITQSPKYLFRKEGQNVTLSCEQNLNHDAMYWYRQDPGQGLRLIYYSQIVNDFQKGDIAEGYSVSREKKESFPLTVTSAQKNPTAFYLCASTWDRGGAMQFFGPGTRLTVL.

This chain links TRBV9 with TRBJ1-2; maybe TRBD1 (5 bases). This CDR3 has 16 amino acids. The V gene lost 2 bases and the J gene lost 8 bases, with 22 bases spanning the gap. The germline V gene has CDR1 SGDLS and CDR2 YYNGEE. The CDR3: CASSVGVGLGLGGYTF. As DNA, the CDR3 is TGTGCCAGCAGCGTTGGGGTGGGACTGGGGTTAGGGGGCTACACCTTC.

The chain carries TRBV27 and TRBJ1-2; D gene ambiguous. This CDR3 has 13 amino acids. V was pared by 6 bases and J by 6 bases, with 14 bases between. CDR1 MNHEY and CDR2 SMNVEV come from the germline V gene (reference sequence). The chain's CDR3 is CASRYVTGNGYTF. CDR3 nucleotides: TGTGCCAGCAGATACGTGACGGGGAATGGCTACACCTTC.

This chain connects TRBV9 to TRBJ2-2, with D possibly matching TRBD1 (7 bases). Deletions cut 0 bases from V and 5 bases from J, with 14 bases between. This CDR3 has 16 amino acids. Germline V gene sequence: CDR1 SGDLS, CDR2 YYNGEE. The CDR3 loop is CASSVVAGGRTGELFF. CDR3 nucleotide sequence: TGTGCCAGCAGCGTAGTGGCAGGGGGGAGGACCGGGGAGCTGTTTTTT.

This CDR3 reads CASSQVGGVLVVTQYF. Written as DNA, the CDR3 is TGCGCCAGCAGCCAAGTAGGGGGGGTTTTGGTGGTGACCCAGTACTTC. This chain uses TRBV4-1 with TRBJ2-5; D might be TRBD2 (7 bases). V was trimmed by 1 base and J by 7 bases, leaving 19 bases between them. The CDR3 is 16 amino acids. Germline V lookup: CDR1 MGHRA, CDR2 YSYEKL.

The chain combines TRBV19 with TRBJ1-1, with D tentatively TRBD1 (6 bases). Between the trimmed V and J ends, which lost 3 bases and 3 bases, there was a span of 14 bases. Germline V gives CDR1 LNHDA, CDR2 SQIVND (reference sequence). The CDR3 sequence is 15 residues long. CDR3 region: CASSIRETGHTEAFF. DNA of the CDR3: TGTGCCAGTAGTATTAGGGAAACAGGGCACACTGAAGCTTTCTTT.

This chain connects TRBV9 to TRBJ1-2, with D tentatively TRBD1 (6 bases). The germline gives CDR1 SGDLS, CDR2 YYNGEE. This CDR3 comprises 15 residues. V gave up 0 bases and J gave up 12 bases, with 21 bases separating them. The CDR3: CASSVGQDPSGANTF. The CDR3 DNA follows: TGTGCCAGCAGCGTAGGACAGGACCCATCCGGAGCGAACACCTTC.

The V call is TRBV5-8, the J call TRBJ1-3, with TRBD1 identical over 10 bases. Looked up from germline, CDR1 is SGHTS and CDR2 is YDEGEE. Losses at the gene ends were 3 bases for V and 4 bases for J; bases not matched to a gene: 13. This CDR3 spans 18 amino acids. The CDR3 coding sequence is TGTGCCAGCAGCTCTCGACCCCGGGACAGGGGTTTGGGAAACACCATATATTTT. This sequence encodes CASSSRPRDRGLGNTIYF. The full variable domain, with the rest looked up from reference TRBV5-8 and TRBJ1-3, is EAGVTQSPTHLIKTRGQQATLRCSPISGHTSVYWYQQALGLGLQFLLWYDEGEERNRGNFPPRFSGRQFPNYSSELNVNALELEDSALYLCASSSRPRDRGLGNTIYFGEGSWLTVV.

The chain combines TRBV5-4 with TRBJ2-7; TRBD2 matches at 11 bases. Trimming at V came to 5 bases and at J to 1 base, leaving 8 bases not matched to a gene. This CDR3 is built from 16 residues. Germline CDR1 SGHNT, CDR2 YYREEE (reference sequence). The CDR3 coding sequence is TGTGCCAGCAGAGACACCGGGACTAGCGGATCCTACGAGCAGTACTTC. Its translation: CASRDTGTSGSYEQYF.

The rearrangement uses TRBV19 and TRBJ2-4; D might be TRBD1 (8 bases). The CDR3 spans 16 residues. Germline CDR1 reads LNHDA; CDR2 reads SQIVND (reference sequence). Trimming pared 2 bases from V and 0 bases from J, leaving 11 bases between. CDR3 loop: CASSINRGGAKNIQYF. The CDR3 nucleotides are TGTGCCAGTAGTATAAACAGGGGGGGAGCCAAAAACATTCAGTACTTC. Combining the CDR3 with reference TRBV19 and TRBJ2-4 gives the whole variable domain DGGITQSPKYLFRKEGQNVTLSCEQNLNHDAMYWYRQDPGQGLRLIYYSQIVNDFQKGDIAEGYSVSREKKESFPLTVTSAQKNPTAFYLCASSINRGGAKNIQYFGAGTRLSVL.

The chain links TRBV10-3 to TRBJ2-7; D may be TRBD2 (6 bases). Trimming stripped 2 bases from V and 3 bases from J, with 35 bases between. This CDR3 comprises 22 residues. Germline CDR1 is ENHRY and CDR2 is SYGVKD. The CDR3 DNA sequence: TGTGCCATCAGTGAGGAGGTGCGAAAGGGGTCTGTTTGGGTGGGGGGTGACTACGAGCAGTACTTC. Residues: CAISEEVRKGSVWVGGDYEQYF.